This T cell receptor beta chain was profiled in a study of cytomegalovirus exposure and HLA in healthy donors. Study overall: Samples from HLA-typed donors yielded about 85 million unique TCRs in an early data release.

This PCR relied on a set of 60 Vbeta primers and 13 Jbeta primers. Method: immunoSEQ multiplex PCR; TCRdb's copy keeps in-frame clones and lacks some. The sample records about 220,000 clones, approximately 88% being singletons. CDR1 and CDR2 (germline): SGHNT, YENEEA. Trimming removed 5 bases from V and 4 bases from J, with 11 bases in between. This CDR3 has 13 residues. The sequenced material came from PBMCs. V is TRBV11-3 and J is TRBJ1-1, with no clear D. This sequence originates from a boy aged 2 to 10 in good health and CMV-seronegative. CDR3 DNA: TGTGCCAGCAGCCCTGGCCGAGGCACTGAAGCTTTCTTT. Protein sequence: CASSPGRGTEAFF.